This TCR beta chain was sequenced during a study of spatial heterogeneity in lung cancer. Time point reported: blood at routine non-recurrence follow-up after resection. Unsorted whole RNA of tumor, nontumor lung or frozen PBMC was sequenced. This clonotype was recorded at least ten times. A single record per CDR3 protein comes from TCRdb applying MiXCR to the 5' RACE reads. Of about 120,000 distinct CDR3 sequences listed, 10% to 15% are singletons. Germline V gives CDR1 SQVTM, CDR2 ANQGSEA. CDR3 length: 13 residues. After removal of 7 bases from V and 5 bases from J, the junction contained 9 bases not matched to a gene.

The source of this sequence is a male donor with early-stage non-small cell lung cancer. The V and J genes are TRBV29-1 and TRBJ1-1; 8 bases agree with TRBD1. The starting material was PBMCs, obtained at follow-up. CDR3 protein: CSADRVGTTEAFF. CDR3 bases: TGCAGCGCGGACAGGGTTGGGACTACTGAAGCTTTCTTT. The whole variable domain, remainder taken from reference TRBV29-1 and TRBJ1-1, is SAVISQKPSRDICQRGTSLTIQCQVDSQVTMMFWYRQQPGQSLTLIATANQGSEATYESGFVIDKFPISRPNLTFSTLTVSNMSPEDSSIYLCSADRVGTTEAFFGQGTRLTVV.